A single sample is the source of the 2 T cell receptor beta chains below, sequenced in a study of blood T cell repertoires in COVID-19. Sequenced by immunoSEQ multiplex PCR; TCRdb stores in-frame clones only, minus some. This table holds roughly 150,000 clones, under 90% found once. The specimen was peripheral blood. These receptors came from a man in his 60s with acute or convalescent COVID-19.

The gene calls are TRBV5-4 and TRBJ2-3; TRBD2 aligns across 8 bases. V shed 4 bases, J shed 0 bases, and the junction held 4 bases outside the gene matches. CDR1 and CDR2 from the germline V gene are SGHNT and YYREEE (reference sequence). This CDR3 has 15 amino acids. The CDR3 spells CASSLTSDSTDTQYF. As DNA, the CDR3 is TGTGCCAGCAGCCTGACTAGCGACAGCACAGATACGCAGTATTTT.

The chain recombines TRBV5-4 with TRBJ2-3; TRBD1 matches at 7 bases. The CDR3 covers 16 residues. The germline gives CDR1 SGHNT, CDR2 YYREEE (reference sequence). Losses at the gene ends were 4 bases for V and 2 bases for J; bases not matched to a gene: 10. The CDR3 region is CASSPRDSKNTDTQYF. DNA for the CDR3: TGTGCCAGCAGCCCCCGGGACAGTAAAAACACAGATACGCAGTATTTT.